This TCR beta chain was profiled in a study of T cell responses to AZD1222 COVID-19 vaccine. Study information: Researchers grouped second doses given at about 4 or about 12 weeks into one pool. Study results and caveats: Receipt of two AZD1222 doses was followed by a rise in Spike-specific TCR breadth and depth. At study baseline, merely several AZD1222 recipients were seropositive. Clonal diversity was possibly underestimated, and white British individuals and females predominated among donors.

Measured with immunoSEQ multiplex PCR; TCRdb has only the in-frame clones, and not every one. The sample includes more than 95,000 clones, 85% to 90% of them seen just once. V lost 0 bases to trimming and J lost 0 bases, with 7 bases between them. The germline CDR1 and CDR2 sequences are SGDLS and YYNGEE. The CDR3 contains 15 residues. Remarks on this clone: No antigen is known for it.

The chain uses TRBV9 and TRBJ1-3; D remains unclear. This sequence was found in an adult in good health. This material consisted of peripheral blood, taken on day 0 of AZD1222 vaccination. CDR3 DNA sequence: TGTGCCAGCAGCGTAGTAACCGGCTCTGGAAACACCATATATTTT. It specifies CASSVVTGSGNTIYF.